This T cell receptor beta chain was captured in a study of shared clonotypes between healthy human individuals. The V gene's germline CDR1 is MNHNS and CDR2 SASEGT. Deletions cut 4 bases from V and 8 bases from J, with 11 bases between. The CDR3 loop spans 13 amino acids. Profiling relied on immunoSEQ multiplex PCR, and the TCRdb table lists in-frame clones only, not all of them. The sample holds under 850,000 clones, roughly 72% seen once. The TCR sequence derives from a woman aged 25 to 39 in good health. The sample consisted of memory CD4+ T cells sorted from blood. The subset denotes: CD45RA-negative fraction. V and J are TRBV6-1 and TRBJ2-2, with D unresolved. CDR3 sequence (DNA): TGTGCCAGCAGTGCCCTGTCGGATGGGGAGCTGTTTTTT. Its translation is CASSALSDGELFF.